This TCR beta chain was captured in a study of T cell repertoires in cytomegalovirus infection. TCRdb reprocessed the reads via MiXCR and lists one record per CDR3 protein. The sample carries 300,000 or so distinct CDR3 sequences, 9.6% recorded once. CDR1 and CDR2 (germline): KGHDR, SFDVKD. V was pared by 3 bases and J by 6 bases, with 10 bases between. This CDR3 comprises 13 residues. The source material was PBMCs. The sequence was obtained from a human donor in good health (CMV status not recorded). Some clones in this sample may be carry-over from other donors' samples. The chain carries TRBV24-1 and TRBJ1-1; D possibly corresponds to TRBD1 (5 bases). The CDR3: CATSDGTYAEAFF. CDR3 nucleotide sequence: TGTGCCACCAGTGATGGGACCTACGCTGAAGCTTTCTTT.